This T cell receptor beta chain was profiled in a study of OX40 agonist ivuxolimab in advanced cancers. This clone appeared once. Its cognate antigen is unknown. Regarding the study as a whole: Certain nonresponding patients likewise had low normalized T-cell clonal expansion.

The assay was immunoSEQ multiplex PCR, and TCRdb's table has in-frame clones only and misses some. The sample carries 35,000 to 45,000 clones, 88% recorded once. Sequenced material: CD4+ or CD8+ T cells sorted from blood, taken in a trial of the OX40 agonist ivuxolimab. The receptor was isolated from an adult with an advanced solid tumor such as melanoma, head and neck, liver or kidney cancer.

In nucleotides, the CDR3 is TGTGCCAGCAGTGAAGTGGCCAGATACTCCTACAATGAGCAGTTCTTC. Protein product: CASSEVARYSYNEQFF. The J gene is TRBJ2-1, the V gene TRBV6-1; D remains unclear. V shed 1 base and J shed 0 bases, with 10 bases lying between them. CDR1 and CDR2 (germline): MNHNS, SASEGT. The CDR3 covers 16 residues.